The T cell receptor beta chain described here comes from a study of CD8+ T cells in alopecia areata. PBMCs were stained for CD3, CD4 and CD8, and CD4+ and CD8+ T cells were sorted. cDNA prepared by RNA extraction and subsequent reverse transcription served as the template for sequencing. The table came from immunoSEQ multiplex PCR; TCRdb's copy has only in-frame clones and leaves some out. The sample contains 100,000 to 150,000 clones, roughly 50% of which appear only once. The sample consisted of CD8+ T cells sorted from blood, taken at week 0. The TCR was taken from a human donor with alopecia areata.

CDR3 residues: CASSLGRGNNEQFF. The CDR3 DNA is TGTGCCAGCAGTTTAGGGCGGGGAAACAATGAGCAGTTCTTC. V usage is TRBV27 and J usage is TRBJ2-1, with D maybe TRBD2 (6 bases). With 2 bases removed from V and 5 bases from J, the gap between germline ends came to 10 bases. The CDR3 runs 14 residues. The V gene's germline CDR1 is MNHEY and CDR2 SMNVEV (reference sequence).